A single sample gave rise to the 2 T cell receptor beta chains below, sequenced in a study of T-cell reconstitution after alpha-beta-depleted transplantation in children. Preparing the TCRbeta library involved the use of unique molecular identifiers. TCRdb re-called the PCR reads with MiXCR, one entry per CDR3 protein. The sample contains about 870,000 distinct CDR3 sequences, roughly 15% of which appear only once. Sequences were derived from PBMCs, mostly from graft donor cells, sampled 360 days after TCRalphabeta/CD19-depleted stem cell transplant. These receptors were obtained from a male patient younger than 18 who had a stem cell transplant for acute lymphoblastic leukemia, so the T cells may come from the graft donor.

The V and J genes are TRBV5-1 and TRBJ1-4, with no clear D. The CDR3 spans 15 residues. V dropped 2 bases and J dropped 2 bases, with 10 bases sitting between them. The germline gives CDR1 SGHRS, CDR2 YFSETQ. CDR3: CASSFLVGTNEKLFF. CDR3 sequence (DNA): TGCGCCAGCAGCTTTTTGGTTGGGACTAATGAAAAACTGTTTTTT.

J is TRBJ2-7 and V is TRBV6-2 or TRBV6-3; 9 nucleotides agree with TRBD2. The CDR3 spans 14 residues. Losses at the gene ends were 7 bases for V and 6 bases for J; bases not matched to a gene: 10. Germline V gives CDR1 MNHEY, CDR2 SVGEGT. The CDR3 reads CASTKAGGPREQYF. The CDR3 bases are TGTGCCAGCACGAAGGCGGGAGGGCCGCGCGAGCAGTACTTC.